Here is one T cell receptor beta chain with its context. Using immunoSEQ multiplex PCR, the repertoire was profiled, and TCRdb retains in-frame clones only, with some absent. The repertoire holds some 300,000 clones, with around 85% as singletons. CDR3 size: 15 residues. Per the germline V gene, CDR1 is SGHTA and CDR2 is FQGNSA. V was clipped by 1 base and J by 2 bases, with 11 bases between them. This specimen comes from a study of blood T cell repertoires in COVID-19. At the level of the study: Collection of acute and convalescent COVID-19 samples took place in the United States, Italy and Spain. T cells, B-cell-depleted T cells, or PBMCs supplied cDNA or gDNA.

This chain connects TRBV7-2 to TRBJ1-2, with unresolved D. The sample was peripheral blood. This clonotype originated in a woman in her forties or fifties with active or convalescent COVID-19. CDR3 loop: CASSLGGPLNYGYTF. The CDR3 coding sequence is TGTGCCAGCAGCTTAGGAGGGCCCCTGAACTATGGCTACACCTTC.